This T cell receptor beta chain was obtained from a study of blood T cell repertoires in COVID-19. The assay was immunoSEQ multiplex PCR, and TCRdb's table has in-frame clones only and misses some. The repertoire holds fewer than 250,000 clones, with 86% as singletons. Source material: peripheral blood. The sequence came from a woman aged 50 to 60 with acute or convalescent COVID-19.

The CDR3 protein is CASSPSGASYNEQFF. For the CDR3, the DNA is TGTGCCAGCAGCCCTAGCGGGGCTTCCTACAATGAGCAGTTCTTC. The chain has TRBV7-9 and TRBJ2-1; the match to TRBD2 covers 9 bases. This CDR3 has 15 residues. V lost 5 bases and J lost 1; bases outside the gene matches: 3. Germline V gene data show CDR1 as SEHNR and CDR2 as FQNEAQ (reference sequence).